This entry features one T cell receptor (beta chain) sequence. The antigen remains undetermined. The sample originates from a study of tumor and adjacent non-tumor tissue in lung cancer. General observations from the study: Tumor TCR diversity, when higher, was linked to shorter survival.

The template was RNA from unsorted bulk tissue. The library came from three nested PCR rounds adapted from ARM-PCR protocols. TCRdb passed the multiplex PCR reads through MiXCR, listing each CDR3 protein once. The sample consists of 120,000 or so distinct CDR3 sequences, 75% to 90% of them appearing once. The sequenced sample consisted of lung tumor tissue. This TCR was sampled from a man aged 65-85 years with non-small cell lung cancer.

The CDR3 here is CASSSRTVPSGANVLTF. The CDR3 DNA sequence: TGCGCCAGCAGCTCTCGAACAGTACCCTCTGGGGCCAACGTCCTGACTTTC. The V and J genes are TRBV5-1 and TRBJ2-6; D remains unclear. This CDR3 is 17 amino acids long. The V end lost 3 bases, the J end lost 0 bases, and 13 bases lay between the germline ends. CDR1 is SGHRS, CDR2 YFSETQ, per germline.